What follows is one TCR beta chain and its context. Its specificity is not known. V was shortened by 6 bases and J by 5 bases, with 13 bases between the two germline ends. The CDR3 loop spans 13 amino acids. In germline, CDR1 is PRHDT, CDR2 FYEKMQ (reference sequence). This specimen comes from a study of OX40 agonist ivuxolimab in advanced cancers. Study as a whole: Previous treatment with anti-PD-1, anti-PD-L1 or anti-CTLA-4 therapy was allowed; 40% had received some. Three patients got partial responses; one had hepatocellular carcinoma and two had cutaneous melanoma. Overall study findings and caveats: Also present in some nonresponders was a low level of normalized T-cell clonal expansion.

Data came from immunoSEQ multiplex PCR; TCRdb stores just in-frame clones and leaves some out. The sample has roughly 41,000 clones; 70% to 85% are singletons. This TCR was recovered from an adult with an advanced solid tumor such as melanoma, head and neck, liver or kidney cancer. The chain employs TRBV13 and TRBJ2-5, with a weak D call TRBD2 (6 bases). Sample: CD4+ or CD8+ T cells sorted from blood, taken in a trial of the OX40 agonist ivuxolimab. This chain's CDR3 is CASRHTSKETQYF. DNA for the CDR3: TGTGCCAGCAGACATACTAGCAAGGAGACCCAGTACTTC.